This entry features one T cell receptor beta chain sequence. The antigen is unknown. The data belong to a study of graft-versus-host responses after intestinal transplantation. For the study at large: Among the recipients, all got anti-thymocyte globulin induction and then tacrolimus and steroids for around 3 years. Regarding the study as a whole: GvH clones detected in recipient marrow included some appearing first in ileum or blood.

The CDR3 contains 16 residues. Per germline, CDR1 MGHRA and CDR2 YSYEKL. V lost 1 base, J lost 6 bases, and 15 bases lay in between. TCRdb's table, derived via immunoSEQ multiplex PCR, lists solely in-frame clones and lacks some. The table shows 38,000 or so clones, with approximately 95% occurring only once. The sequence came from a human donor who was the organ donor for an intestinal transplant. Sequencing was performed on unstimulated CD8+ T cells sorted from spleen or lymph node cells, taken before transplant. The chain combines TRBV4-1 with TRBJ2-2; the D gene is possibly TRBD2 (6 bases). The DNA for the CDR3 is TGCGCCAGCAGCCAAGTTCGGCAGGGAGGTTCCGGGGAGCTGTTTTTT. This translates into CASSQVRQGGSGELFF.